Below, 18 T cell receptor beta chains from the same sample are listed, as sequenced in a study of CXCR3-negative and CXCR3-positive naive CD8 T cells. Preparation of TRB cDNA libraries relied on 5' RACE carrying UMI labels. From its re-call of the 5' RACE reads, TCRdb lists each CDR3 protein once, without DNA. The listing records about 9,000 distinct CDR3 sequences. Sequencing used naive CXCR3- CD8+ T cells from blood. Subset of the sample: CD45RO-CCR7+CD27+CD95- naive CD8+ T cells lacking CXCR3 (TNR3-). These TCRs come from a human donor in good health. Some clones in this sample may be carry-over from other donors' samples.

This chain uses TRBV30 with TRBJ2-1. From germline, CDR1 is GTSNPN and CDR2 SVGIG (reference sequence). This CDR3 region has 14 residues. This CDR3 is CAWSGLGSYNEQFF.

The rearrangement uses TRBV19 and TRBJ2-3; as DNA is missing, the TRBD2 call by TCRdb cannot be tested. Germline assignment: CDR1 LNHDA and CDR2 SQIVND (reference sequence). The CDR3 is made up of 16 amino acids. This CDR3 is CASSIIGLAATDTQYF.

The chain couples TRBV29-1 to TRBJ1-4; the D call from TCRdb, TRBD1, cannot be confirmed without DNA. The CDR3 extends over 13 amino acids. CDR1 and CDR2 (germline): SQVTM, ANQGSEA. This CDR3 is CSLTDRESEKLFF.

The chain is built from TRBV27 and TRBJ2-2; there is no DNA to check the TCRdb D call of TRBD1. The CDR3 length is 14 residues. Looked up from germline, CDR1 is MNHEY and CDR2 is SMNVEV (reference sequence). The CDR3 reads CASTPGPFTGELFF.

The chain employs TRBV7-9 and TRBJ2-7; as DNA is missing, the TRBD2 call by TCRdb cannot be tested. The CDR3 spans 17 residues. Germline assignment: CDR1 SEHNR and CDR2 FQNEAQ (reference sequence). CDR3 region: CASSLSLAGSYTYEQYF. The entire variable domain, with the rest obtained from reference TRBV7-9 and TRBJ2-7, is as follows: DTGVSQNPRHKITKRGQNVTFRCDPISEHNRLYWYRQTLGQGPEFLTYFQNEAQLEKSRLLSDRFSAERPKGSFSTLEIQRTEQGDSAMYLCASSLSLAGSYTYEQYFGPGTRLTVT.

Frequency places this clonotype as medium-sized. The chain is built from TRBV29-1 and TRBJ2-3; TCRdb lists TRBD2, though no DNA is available to test this call. This CDR3 has 14 amino acids. The germline V gene has CDR1 SQVTM and CDR2 ANQGSEA. CDR3 residues: CSVGSTAETDTQYF.

The rearrangement uses TRBV6-5 and TRBJ2-5; the D gene TCRdb calls, TRBD2, cannot be checked with no DNA. This CDR3 is 15 amino acids long. Germline assignment: CDR1 MNHEY and CDR2 SVGAGI. CDR3 protein: CASSYAGGLKETQYF.

V gene TRBV29-1 combines with J gene TRBJ1-1. CDR1 and CDR2 (germline): SQVTM, ANQGSEA. The CDR3 has 12 residues. This CDR3 is CSVVWGNTEAFF. The whole variable domain, remainder taken from reference TRBV29-1 and TRBJ1-1, is SAVISQKPSRDICQRGTSLTIQCQVDSQVTMMFWYRQQPGQSLTLIATANQGSEATYESGFVIDKFPISRPNLTFSTLTVSNMSPEDSSIYLCSVVWGNTEAFFGQGTRLTVV.

Judged by frequency, this clonotype is medium-sized. CDR3 amino acids: CASTLRRGQGSYEQYF. This rearrangement joins TRBV7-9 to TRBJ2-7. CDR1 is SEHNR, CDR2 FQNEAQ, per germline (reference sequence). The CDR3 length is 16 residues.

The chain carries TRBV25-1 and TRBJ2-1. Germline V lookup: CDR1 MGHDK, CDR2 SYGVNS. CDR3 length equals 14 residues. This CDR3 is CASSGLSSYNEQFF.

The chain carries TRBV20-1 and TRBJ2-1; as DNA is missing, the TRBD2 call by TCRdb cannot be tested. The CDR3 is 13 residues long. Germline values: CDR1 DFQATT, CDR2 SNEGSKA (reference sequence). CDR3 residues: CSPTGLGPNEQFF.

The rearrangement uses TRBV29-1 and TRBJ2-3; TCRdb's D gene call, TRBD1, goes unchecked for lack of DNA. The CDR3 is 15 amino acids. The germline CDR1 and CDR2 sequences are SQVTM and ANQGSEA. The chain's CDR3 is CSAGTRDGSTDTQYF.

This clonotype counts as medium-sized by frequency. The V call is TRBV19, the J call TRBJ2-1; as DNA is missing, the TRBD2 call by TCRdb cannot be tested. The CDR3 is 15 residues long. CDR1 and CDR2 from the germline V gene are LNHDA and SQIVND (reference sequence). The CDR3 spells CASSEIAGEFNEQFF.

The V call is TRBV7-2, the J call TRBJ2-1; TCRdb lists TRBD2, though no DNA is available to test this call. CDR1 is SGHTA and CDR2 is FQGNSA in the germline V gene. This CDR3 is 14 amino acids long. The CDR3 protein is CASSFQREINEQFF. The variable domain in full, with the rest retrieved from reference TRBV7-2 and TRBJ2-1, is GAGVSQSPSNKVTEKGKDVELRCDPISGHTALYWYRQSLGQGLEFLIYFQGNSAPDKSGLPSDRFSAERTGGSVSTLTIQRTQQEDSAVYLCASSFQREINEQFFGPGTRLTVL.

This chain uses TRBV2 with TRBJ2-7; TCRdb's D call, TRBD2, is unchecked because there is no DNA. Germline V gives CDR1 SNHLY, CDR2 FYNNEI. The CDR3 covers 13 residues. The chain's CDR3 is CASSEWERYEQYF.

The J gene is TRBJ1-1, the V gene TRBV7-2; TCRdb's D call, TRBD1, is unchecked because there is no DNA. Per the germline V gene, CDR1 is SGHTA and CDR2 is FQGNSA. CDR3 length equals 13 residues. CDR3 amino acids: CASSGRGDTEAFF. The full variable domain, with the rest looked up from reference TRBV7-2 and TRBJ1-1, is GAGVSQSPSNKVTEKGKDVELRCDPISGHTALYWYRQSLGQGLEFLIYFQGNSAPDKSGLPSDRFSAERTGGSVSTLTIQRTQQEDSAVYLCASSGRGDTEAFFGQGTRLTVV.

By frequency, this clonotype registers medium-sized. V usage is TRBV27 and J usage is TRBJ2-7; as DNA is missing, the TRBD1 call by TCRdb cannot be tested. The CDR3 is 14 amino acids. Germline-derived CDR1 and CDR2 are MNHEY and SMNVEV (reference sequence). This CDR3 reads CASSVTGGSYEQYF.

This clonotype is medium-sized (0.01 to 0.1%) by frequency. V is TRBV7-9 and J is TRBJ2-1; checking the TCRdb D call of TRBD2 is not possible without DNA. CDR3 length: 18 residues. Germline values: CDR1 SEHNR, CDR2 FQNEAQ (reference sequence). The CDR3 here is CASSSSGTSGRVYNEQFF.